This is a list of T cell receptor beta chains from one sample in a study of cytomegalovirus exposure and HLA in healthy donors. This table comes from immunoSEQ multiplex PCR, and its TCRdb copy is limited to in-frame clones, with some not included. The repertoire holds 50,000 to 80,000 clones, 85% to 90% seen once, with roughly 1.8% in the top ten. The sequencing sample was made of PBMCs. Receptor source: a woman aged 18-29 years in good health and CMV-seronegative. The CDR3 runs from the conserved cysteine through the conserved F or W. The D gene is left open where the match is weak. Only part of the rows carry a size: once, few, many, or a class if the clone is expanded.

>NA|15|NA|TRBV7-3|TRBJ2-2
TGTGCCAGCAGCTTAATGGGGGCCCGGACCGGGGAGCTGTTTTTT
CASSLMGARTGELFF
>NA|14|NA|TRBV6-6|TRBJ2-2
TGTGCCAGCTCCCGAGGCCCGGAAACCGGGGAGCTGTTTTTT
CASSRGPETGELFF
>NA|16|TRBD1|TRBV7-9|TRBJ1-1
TGTGCCAGCAGCTTAGATGGGACAGGGCCGAACACTGAAGCTTTCTTT
CASSLDGTGPNTEAFF
>NA|14|NA|TRBV4-1|TRBJ2-1
TGCGCCAGCAGCTTTACCACGGTGTACAATGAGCAGTTCTTC
CASSFTTVYNEQFF
>NA|13|NA|TRBV30|TRBJ1-2
TGTGCCTGGAGTGTAGCCCTTAATTCGGGCTACACCTTC
CAWSVALNSGYTF
>NA|15|TRBD1|TRBV7-9|TRBJ2-7
TGTGCCAGCAGCCCACGGACAGGGGTATGGTACGAGCAGTACTTC
CASSPRTGVWYEQYF
>once|13|NA|TRBV7-9|TRBJ2-1
TGTGCCAGCAGCTCGGGATTACGCAATGAGCAGTTCTTC
CASSSGLRNEQFF
>NA|15|TRBD2|TRBV6-1|TRBJ2-3
TGTGCCAGCATGGGGCTAGCGGGGGCCCCCCAAGGGCAGTATTTT
CASMGLAGAPQGQYF
>NA|15|NA|TRBV28|TRBJ1-1
TGTGCCAGCAGGAGGCTGGGACAAGAGAACACTGAAGCTTTCTTT
CASRRLGQENTEAFF
>NA|14|TRBD1|TRBV7-2|TRBJ2-7
TGTGCCAGCAGCGGGGACAGGACCTCCTACGAGCAGTACTTC
CASSGDRTSYEQYF